These 28 T cell receptor beta chains share one sample of origin, sequenced in a study of blood T cell repertoires in COVID-19. Sequencing used immunoSEQ multiplex PCR; TCRdb keeps in-frame clones, though not all of them. This sample carries roughly 140,000 clones, 80% of them seen once, and the ten largest clones take approximately 3.5%. Material for sequencing was peripheral blood. All receptors derive from an older man who had recovered from COVID-19.

CDR3: CASSFGTGSYEQYF. The CDR3, as DNA: TGTGCCAGCAGCTTTGGGACAGGCTCCTACGAGCAGTACTTC. The chain combines TRBV7-8 with TRBJ2-7, with 8 bases matching TRBD1. CDR1 SGHVS and CDR2 FQNEAQ come from the germline V gene. The CDR3 loop spans 14 amino acids. Trimming cost V 3 bases and J 0 bases; bases outside gene matches: 1.

This chain uses TRBV10-3 with TRBJ1-5, with TRBD1 identical over 10 bases. The CDR3 extends over 16 amino acids. Germline trimming cut 5 bases from V and 4 bases from J; bases unmatched to any gene: 8. CDR1 and CDR2 (germline): ENHRY, SYGVKD. CDR3 bases: TGTGCCATCAGTAGCTCCGGGACAGGGGTTAATCAGCCCCAGCATTTT. Protein sequence: CAISSSGTGVNQPQHF.

This sequence joins TRBV7-2 and TRBJ2-1, with 9 bases aligning to TRBD2. After removal of 2 bases from V and 2 bases from J, the junction contained 1 base not matched to a gene. This CDR3 spans 15 amino acids. The germline gives CDR1 SGHTA, CDR2 FQGNSA. CDR3 in amino acids: CASSLLAGAYNEQFF. In DNA form, the CDR3 reads TGTGCCAGCAGCTTATTAGCGGGGGCCTACAATGAGCAGTTCTTC.

The rearrangement links TRBV5-1 to TRBJ2-7; D might be TRBD1 (6 bases). The CDR3 is made up of 15 amino acids. V was trimmed by 0 bases and J by 6 bases, leaving 16 bases between them. Per the germline V gene, CDR1 is SGHRS and CDR2 is YFSETQ. CDR3 in amino acids: CASSLDGGGEREQYF. CDR3 coding DNA: TGCGCCAGCAGCTTGGATGGGGGCGGAGAGCGCGAGCAGTACTTC.

The count of this clone is one. This sequence joins TRBV6-6 and TRBJ2-5, with TRBD2 as a possible D gene (6 bases). The CDR3 extends over 15 amino acids. The V gene lost 6 bases and the J gene lost 5 bases, with 19 bases spanning the gap. Germline assignment: CDR1 MNHNY and CDR2 SVGAGI (reference sequence). The CDR3 region has the DNA TGTGCCAGCAGGCCTAGACTAGTGGCCGGGGAGACCCAGTACTTC. This translates into CASRPRLVAGETQYF.

The chain has TRBV2 and TRBJ1-4; 9 bases match TRBD1. Germline V lookup: CDR1 SNHLY, CDR2 FYNNEI. The V segment lost 4 bases and the J segment 8 bases; nucleotides outside the gene matches: 8. The CDR3 is 15 residues long. The CDR3 loop is CASSVLQGAREKLFF. In nucleotides, the CDR3 is TGTGCCAGCAGTGTACTACAGGGGGCGAGGGAAAAACTGTTTTTT. Together with reference TRBV2 and TRBJ1-4, the CDR3 gives the full variable domain: EPEVTQTPSHQVTQMGQEVILRCVPISNHLYFYWYRQILGQKVEFLVSFYNNEISEKSEIFDDQFSVERPDGSNFTLKIRSTKLEDSAMYFCASSVLQGAREKLFFGSGTQLSVL.

This chain links TRBV25-1 with TRBJ2-2; the match to TRBD2 covers 7 bases. Trimming took 6 bases from V and 0 from J; bases not matched to a gene: 1. This CDR3 has 14 residues. Germline assignment: CDR1 MGHDK and CDR2 SYGVNS. CDR3 residues: CASRGLANTGELFF. The CDR3 nucleotides are TGTGCCAGCAGAGGACTAGCGAACACCGGGGAGCTGTTTTTT.

This clone appeared once. V is TRBV6-6 and J is TRBJ2-1; TRBD2 matches 11 bases. The CDR3 runs 15 residues. Germline loops: CDR1 MNHNY, CDR2 SVGAGI (reference sequence). V shed 6 bases and J 3 bases; nucleotides not matched to a gene: 4. CDR3 bases: TGTGCCAGCAGAGACCTAGCGGGGGGCTACAATGAGCAGTTCTTC. Protein: CASRDLAGGYNEQFF.

The genes are TRBV14 and TRBJ2-2; a weak D match, TRBD2 (6 bases). The V end was cut by 4 bases, the J end by 5 bases, with 20 bases between. The CDR3 is 17 amino acids. The germline V gene encodes CDR1 SGHDN and CDR2 FVKESK. CDR3 sequence reads: CASSPLGGTTATGELFF. DNA of the CDR3: TGTGCCAGCAGCCCCTTGGGAGGAACCACCGCAACCGGGGAGCTGTTTTTT.

This clone was counted once. This chain joins TRBV7-2 and TRBJ2-3; a possible D gene is TRBD2 (5 bases). Trimming took 4 bases from V and 6 from J, leaving 14 bases between them. The CDR3 has 14 residues. Germline lookup yields CDR1 SGHTA and CDR2 FQGNSA. The DNA of the CDR3 is TGTGCCAGCAGCTCCCCGCCGCGGGCCGATACGCAGTATTTT. Encoded protein: CASSSPPRADTQYF.

The V call is TRBV19, the J call TRBJ2-2, with TRBD1 identical over 7 bases. The CDR3 is made up of 17 amino acids. Looked up from germline, CDR1 is LNHDA and CDR2 is SQIVND (reference sequence). V was pared by 5 bases and J by 0 bases, with 9 bases of the junction left unmatched. CDR3 DNA: TGTGCCAGTAGTGTTAAACAGGGGAATCCGAACACCGGGGAGCTGTTTTTT. It translates to CASSVKQGNPNTGELFF.

The chain combines TRBV5-4 with TRBJ2-1; 16 bases are shared with TRBD2. CDR3 length equals 17 residues. The germline V gene encodes CDR1 SGHNT and CDR2 YYREEE (reference sequence). The J segment lost 8 bases and the V segment lost 4 bases, leaving 9 bases of the junction unmatched. The DNA of the CDR3 is TGTGCCAGCAGCCAGGGGACTAGCGGGAGGGCCGGGGATGAGCAGTTCTTC. This sequence encodes CASSQGTSGRAGDEQFF.

This chain joins TRBV7-3 and TRBJ2-5, with a tentative D call TRBD2 (5 bases). The ends were cut back, 8 bases at V and 5 bases at J, with 15 bases in the middle. The CDR3 contains 13 residues. The V gene's germline CDR1 is SGHTA and CDR2 FQGTGA. The CDR3 sequence is CASSSGMDETQYF. DNA of the CDR3: TGTGCCAGCTCTTCCGGGATGGATGAGACCCAGTACTTC.

The rearrangement uses TRBV2 and TRBJ2-5; TRBD2 agrees at 9 bases. This CDR3 comprises 16 residues. From germline, CDR1 is SNHLY and CDR2 FYNNEI. Losses at the gene ends were 4 bases for V and 1 base for J; bases not matched to a gene: 7. CDR3 amino acids: CASSAPSGEIQETQYF. CDR3 coding DNA: TGTGCCAGCAGTGCCCCTAGCGGGGAAATCCAAGAGACCCAGTACTTC.

The V gene is TRBV3-1 (or the pseudogene TRBV3-2), the J gene TRBJ2-5; a weak D match, TRBD1 (6 bases). V lost 2 bases and J lost 3, with 13 bases in between. Germline V lookup: CDR1 LGHDT, CDR2 YNNKEL (reference sequence). The CDR3 loop spans 15 amino acids. CDR3 nucleotide sequence: TGTGCCAGCAGCCAACCCCTTAGGGGGAAAGAGACCCAGTACTTC. Translation: CASSQPLRGKETQYF.

The CDR3 spells CASSQDIDSPIQPQHF. The CDR3, as DNA: TGCGCCAGCAGCCAAGATATCGACAGCCCCATCCAGCCCCAGCATTTT. The V gene is TRBV4-3, the J gene TRBJ1-5; maybe TRBD1 (5 bases). V was trimmed by 0 bases and J by 7 bases, leaving 16 bases between them. Germline V gene data show CDR1 as LGHNA and CDR2 as YSLEER. The CDR3 runs to 16 residues.

The chain combines TRBV15 with TRBJ2-3; D ambiguous. The CDR3 consists of 13 residues. Germline V CDR1 and CDR2: LNHNV, YYDKDF (reference sequence). V gave up 3 bases and J gave up 6 bases, with 10 bases separating them. The CDR3 DNA reads TGTGCCACCAGCAGCCAACTTAAGGATACGCAGTATTTT. Its protein is CATSSQLKDTQYF.

The chain has TRBV19 and TRBJ2-2; D not certain. Germline loops: CDR1 LNHDA, CDR2 SQIVND (reference sequence). The CDR3 consists of 12 residues. The V gene lost 5 bases and the J gene lost 7 bases, with 8 bases spanning the gap. CDR3 residues: CASSRNGGELFF. The CDR3 DNA sequence: TGTGCCAGTAGTCGCAACGGCGGGGAGCTGTTTTTT.

The chain couples TRBV7-2 to TRBJ2-5; D possibly corresponds to TRBD1 (5 bases). This CDR3 comprises 15 residues. Trimming pared 3 bases from V and 5 bases from J, leaving 16 bases between. CDR1 is SGHTA, CDR2 FQGNSA, per germline. The DNA of the CDR3 is TGTGCCAGCAGCTTCCTAACAGGCCTGAGGGAGACCCAGTACTTC. Translated, it gives CASSFLTGLRETQYF.

The chain is built from TRBV10-2 and TRBJ1-5, with 8 bases lining up with TRBD1. Germline V lookup: CDR1 WSHSY, CDR2 SAAADI. V shed 5 bases, J shed 5 bases, and the junction held 2 bases outside the gene matches. The length of the CDR3 is 13 residues. CDR3 DNA sequence: TGCGCCAGCAGTCTGGACAGGGATCAGCCCCAGCATTTT. Its translation: CASSLDRDQPQHF.

This sequence joins TRBV19 and TRBJ1-6, with D maybe TRBD1 (5 bases). This CDR3 comprises 13 residues. With 6 bases removed from V and 9 bases from J, the gap between germline ends came to 12 bases. Germline assignment: CDR1 LNHDA and CDR2 SQIVND (reference sequence). CDR3 in DNA: TGTGCCAGTAGCGCGGACGGGGGTTCACCCCTCCACTTT. Translated: CASSADGGSPLHF.

V gene TRBV6-5 combines with J gene TRBJ1-1, with D perhaps TRBD1 (5 bases). Germline CDR1 and CDR2: MNHEY and SVGAGI. The CDR3 is made up of 14 amino acids. V was pared by 8 bases and J by 3 bases, with 16 bases between. The CDR3 region has the DNA TGTGCCAGCCATATGGTAAGGGGTGACACTGAAGCTTTCTTT. Protein product: CASHMVRGDTEAFF.

The J gene is TRBJ2-1, the V gene TRBV7-9, with 7 bases fitting TRBD2. This CDR3 contains 13 residues. The trim removed 5 bases at V and 9 bases at J, leaving 7 bases unmatched. Germline CDR1 reads SEHNR; CDR2 reads FQNEAQ (reference sequence). CDR3 in amino acids: CASSHRLAPEQFF. The CDR3 DNA reads as TGTGCCAGCAGCCACCGACTAGCTCCTGAGCAGTTCTTC.

The chain couples TRBV6-2 or TRBV6-3 to TRBJ1-6, with a tentative D call TRBD1 (5 bases). V lost 2 bases and J 9 bases, leaving 14 bases between the germline ends. The germline V gene encodes CDR1 MNHEY and CDR2 SVGEGT. The length of the CDR3 is 15 residues. CDR3 nucleotides: TGTGCCAGCAGTTACGGCAGGGATGGGATTTCACCCCTCCACTTT. It encodes CASSYGRDGISPLHF.

The V call is TRBV21-1, the J call TRBJ2-1; the tabulated D call, TRBD2, remains unverified against the DNA. TRBV21-1 is given as a pseudogene. This CDR3 is built from 18 residues. CDR3: CASSGKNRLAGGRDEQFF. The CDR3 coding sequence is TGTGCCAGCAGCGGGAAGAACAGACTAGCGGGAGGGAGGGATGAGCAGTTCTTC.

The chain has TRBV19 and TRBJ2-1, with 15 bases that match TRBD2. V shed 2 bases, J shed 9 bases, and the junction held 11 bases outside the gene matches. The germline V gene has CDR1 LNHDA and CDR2 SQIVND (reference sequence). This CDR3 is 18 amino acids long. DNA for the CDR3: TGTGCCAGTAGTATAAGGACTAGCGGGAGGGCCAGGTTCGGTGAGCAGTTCTTC. It is translated as CASSIRTSGRARFGEQFF.

The chain employs TRBV6-5 and TRBJ1-5; the D is unclear. This CDR3 is built from 12 residues. V was cut by 6 bases and J by 4 bases, with 7 bases left in between. Germline V gene lookup returns CDR1 MNHEY and CDR2 SVGAGI. The chain's CDR3 is CASRHRNQPQHF. CDR3 nucleotide sequence: TGTGCCAGCAGACACCGTAATCAGCCCCAGCATTTT.

The chain employs TRBV30 and TRBJ2-7; TRBD1 agrees at 8 bases. The V gene's germline CDR1 is GTSNPN and CDR2 SVGIG (reference sequence). With 5 bases clipped from V and 3 bases from J, the junction kept 21 bases outside the gene matches. This CDR3 region has 18 residues. The CDR3 is CAWSRSPSGTGLNYEQYF. CDR3 sequence (DNA): TGTGCCTGGTCCCGATCCCCCTCCGGGACAGGCCTTAACTACGAGCAGTACTTC.